This T cell receptor beta chain was sequenced for a study of prognosis after radiotherapy for stage I lung cancer. This clonotype was observed many times. This CDR3 comprises 15 residues. Germline V lookup: CDR1 DFQATT, CDR2 SNEGSKA (reference sequence). The V end lost 0 bases, the J end lost 3 bases, and 13 bases lay between the germline ends. Genomic DNA was subjected to two-round multiplex PCR for amplification of TCR beta CDR3. The first PCR round targeted every TRBV and TRBJ gene with specific primers. TCRdb called the multiplex PCR reads again in MiXCR, with one record for every CDR3 protein. The table lists about 22,000 distinct CDR3 sequences, about 46% of them singletons.

The sequence was collected from a donor of 50 years or more with non-small cell lung cancer. Sequenced material: PBMCs, taken before or after stereotactic body radiation therapy (not recorded which). The chain has TRBV20-1 and TRBJ2-3; possibly TRBD1 for D (5 bases). Here the CDR3 DNA reads TGCAGTGCTAGAGATAGGGGAAAGGGAACAGATACGCAGTATTTT. As protein: CSARDRGKGTDTQYF.